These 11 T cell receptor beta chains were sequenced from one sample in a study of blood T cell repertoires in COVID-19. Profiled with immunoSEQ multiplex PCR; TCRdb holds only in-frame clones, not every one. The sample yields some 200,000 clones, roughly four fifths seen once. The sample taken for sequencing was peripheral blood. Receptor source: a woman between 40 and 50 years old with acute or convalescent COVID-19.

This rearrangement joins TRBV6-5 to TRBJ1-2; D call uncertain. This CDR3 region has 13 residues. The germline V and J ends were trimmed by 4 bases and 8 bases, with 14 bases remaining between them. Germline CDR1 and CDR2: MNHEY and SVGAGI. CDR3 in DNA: TGTGCCAGCAGTTCCGGGTCCACTAAGGGCTACACCTTC. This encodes CASSSGSTKGYTF.

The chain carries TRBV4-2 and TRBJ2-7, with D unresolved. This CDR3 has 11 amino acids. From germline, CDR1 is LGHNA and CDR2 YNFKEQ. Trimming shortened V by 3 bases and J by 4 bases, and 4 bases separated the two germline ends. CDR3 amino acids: CASSHIYEQYF. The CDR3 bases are TGTGCCAGCAGCCACATTTACGAGCAGTACTTC.

The CDR3 here is CASSRLAGAGNEQFF. The CDR3 nucleotides are TGTGCCAGCAGCCGACTAGCGGGAGCTGGGAATGAGCAGTTCTTC. The rearrangement joins TRBV5-5 to TRBJ2-1, with 12 bases lining up with TRBD2. With 4 bases clipped from V and 7 bases from J, the junction kept 6 bases outside the gene matches. The CDR3 has 15 amino acids. Germline-derived CDR1 and CDR2 are SGHKS and YYEKEE (reference sequence).

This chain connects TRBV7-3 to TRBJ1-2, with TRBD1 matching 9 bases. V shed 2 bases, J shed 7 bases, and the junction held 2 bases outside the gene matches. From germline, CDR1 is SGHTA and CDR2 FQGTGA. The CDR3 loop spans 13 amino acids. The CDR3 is CASSLGTGTGYTF. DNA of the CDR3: TGTGCCAGCAGCTTAGGGACAGGGACTGGCTACACCTTC.

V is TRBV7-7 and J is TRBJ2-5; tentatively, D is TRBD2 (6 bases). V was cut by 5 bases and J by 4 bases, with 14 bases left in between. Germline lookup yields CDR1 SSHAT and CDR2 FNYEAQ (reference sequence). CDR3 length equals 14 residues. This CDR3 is CASSGGKMRETQYF. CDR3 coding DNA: TGTGCCAGCAGCGGGGGGAAGATGCGAGAGACCCAGTACTTC.

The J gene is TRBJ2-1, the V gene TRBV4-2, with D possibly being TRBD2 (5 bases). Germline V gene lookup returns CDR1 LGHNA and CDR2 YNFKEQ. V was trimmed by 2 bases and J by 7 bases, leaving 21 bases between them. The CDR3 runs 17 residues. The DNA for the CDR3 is TGTGCCAGCAGCCAACTTTCCCCCGAGACGGACTGGAATGAGCAGTTCTTC. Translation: CASSQLSPETDWNEQFF.

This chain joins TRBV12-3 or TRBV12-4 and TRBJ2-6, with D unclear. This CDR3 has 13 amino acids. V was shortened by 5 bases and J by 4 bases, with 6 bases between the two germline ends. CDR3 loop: CASSARGANVLTF. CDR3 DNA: TGTGCCAGCAGTGCCCGGGGGGCCAACGTCCTGACTTTC.

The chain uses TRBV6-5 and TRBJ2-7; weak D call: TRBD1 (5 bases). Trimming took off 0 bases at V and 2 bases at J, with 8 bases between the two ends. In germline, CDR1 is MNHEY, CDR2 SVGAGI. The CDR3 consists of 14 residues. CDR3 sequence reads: CASSYSGVAYEQYF. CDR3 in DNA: TGTGCCAGCAGTTACTCAGGGGTAGCCTACGAGCAGTACTTC.

CDR3: CASSTLPGQEMMKEKLFF. In nucleotides, the CDR3 is TGTGCCAGCAGCACTTTACCGGGACAGGAGATGATGAAGGAAAAACTGTTTTTT. J is TRBJ1-4 and V is TRBV21-1; the D call TRBD1 from the table was never checked on the DNA. TRBV21-1 is listed as a pseudogene. The length of the CDR3 is 18 residues.

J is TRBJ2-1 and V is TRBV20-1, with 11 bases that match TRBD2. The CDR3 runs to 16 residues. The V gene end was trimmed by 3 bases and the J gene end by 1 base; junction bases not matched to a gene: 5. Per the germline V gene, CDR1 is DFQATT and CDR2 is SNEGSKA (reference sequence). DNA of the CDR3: TGCAGTGCTAGTTCGGGACTAGCGGCATCCTACAATGAGCAGTTCTTC. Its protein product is CSASSGLAASYNEQFF.

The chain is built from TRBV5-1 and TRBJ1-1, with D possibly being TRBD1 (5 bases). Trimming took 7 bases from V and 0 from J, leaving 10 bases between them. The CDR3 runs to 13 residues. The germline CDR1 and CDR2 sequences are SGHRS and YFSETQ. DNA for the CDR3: TGCGCCAGCCCCGGGGGAATGAACACTGAAGCTTTCTTT. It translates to CASPGGMNTEAFF.